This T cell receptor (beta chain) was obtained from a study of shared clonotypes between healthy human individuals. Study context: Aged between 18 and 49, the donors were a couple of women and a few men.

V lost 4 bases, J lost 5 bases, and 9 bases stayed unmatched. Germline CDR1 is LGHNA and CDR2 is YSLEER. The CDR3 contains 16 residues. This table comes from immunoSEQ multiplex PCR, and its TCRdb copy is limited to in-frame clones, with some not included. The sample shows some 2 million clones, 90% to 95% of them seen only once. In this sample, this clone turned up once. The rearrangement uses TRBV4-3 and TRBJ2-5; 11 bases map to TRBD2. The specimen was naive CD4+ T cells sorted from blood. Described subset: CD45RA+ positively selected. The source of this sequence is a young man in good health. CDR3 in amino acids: CASSLTTSGSFETQYF. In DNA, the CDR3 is TGCGCCAGCAGCCTTACCACTAGCGGGAGCTTTGAGACCCAGTACTTC.